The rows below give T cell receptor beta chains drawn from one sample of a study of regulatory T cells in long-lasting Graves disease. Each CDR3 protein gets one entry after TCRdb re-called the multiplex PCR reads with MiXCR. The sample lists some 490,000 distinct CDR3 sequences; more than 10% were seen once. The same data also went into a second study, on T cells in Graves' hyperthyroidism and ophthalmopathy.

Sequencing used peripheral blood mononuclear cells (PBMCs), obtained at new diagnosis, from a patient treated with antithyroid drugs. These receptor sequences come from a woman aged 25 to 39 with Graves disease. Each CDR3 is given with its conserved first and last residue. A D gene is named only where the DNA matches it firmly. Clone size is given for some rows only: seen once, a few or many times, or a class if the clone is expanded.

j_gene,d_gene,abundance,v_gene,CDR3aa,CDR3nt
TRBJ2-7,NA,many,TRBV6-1,CASRLGSRPSRGYEQYF,TGTGCCAGCAGGTTGGGGAGCAGGCCCTCACGGGGCTACGAGCAGTACTTC
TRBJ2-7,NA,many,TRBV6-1,CATSRAGQFYEQYF,TGTGCCACCTCCAGAGCCGGACAGTTCTACGAGCAGTACTTC
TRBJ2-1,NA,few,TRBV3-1,CASSQARTGTRYNEQFF,TGTGCCAGCAGCCAAGCACGCACCGGGACGCGTTACAATGAGCAGTTCTTC
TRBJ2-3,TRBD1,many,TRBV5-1,CASSIPTGDGDTQYF,TGCGCCAGCAGCATACCCACAGGGGATGGCGATACGCAGTATTTT
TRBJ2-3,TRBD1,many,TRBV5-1,CASSLGRGSTGTDTQYF,TGCGCCAGCAGCTTGGGTAGGGGCTCGACAGGGACAGATACGCAGTATTTT
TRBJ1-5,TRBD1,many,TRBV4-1,CASSQVDRGDFSNQPQHF,TGCGCCAGCAGCCAAGTGGACAGGGGCGACTTTAGCAATCAGCCCCAGCATTTT
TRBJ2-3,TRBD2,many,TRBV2,CASKTGGDTQYF,TGTGCCAGCAAAACGGGAGGAGATACGCAGTATTTT
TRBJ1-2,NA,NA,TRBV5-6,CASSFRTRNYGYTF,TGTGCCAGCAGCTTTCGGACGCGAAACTATGGCTACACCTTC
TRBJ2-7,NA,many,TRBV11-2,CASSLGLGRGSSYEQYF,TGTGCCAGCAGCTTAGGGTTGGGGCGGGGAAGTTCCTACGAGCAGTACTTC
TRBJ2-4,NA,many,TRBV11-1,CASSATTENIQYF,TGTGCCAGCAGCGCTACGACGGAAAACATTCAGTACTTC
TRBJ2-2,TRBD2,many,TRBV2,CASRGPGLANTGELFF,TGTGCCAGCAGGGGACCGGGACTAGCGAACACCGGGGAGCTGTTTTTT
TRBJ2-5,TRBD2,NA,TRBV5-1,CASSFSPSGTQETQYF,TGCGCCAGCAGCTTTTCCCCTAGCGGGACCCAAGAGACCCAGTACTTC
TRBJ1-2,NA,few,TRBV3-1,CASRQSGVENYGYTF,TGTGCCAGCCGCCAAAGCGGGGTAGAAAACTATGGCTACACCTTC
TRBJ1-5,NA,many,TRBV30,CAWSPQGLGSQPQHF,TGTGCCTGGAGTCCGCAGGGTTTGGGCAGTCAGCCCCAGCATTTT
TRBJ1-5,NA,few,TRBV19,CASSIVQNQPQHF,TGTGCCAGTAGTATAGTCCAGAATCAGCCCCAGCATTTT
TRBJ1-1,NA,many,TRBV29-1,CSVEESPDEAFF,TGCAGCGTTGAAGAATCCCCAGATGAAGCTTTCTTT
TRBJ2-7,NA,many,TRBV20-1,CSAQPQYEQYF,TGCAGTGCCCAACCCCAATACGAGCAGTACTTC
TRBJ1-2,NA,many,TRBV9,CASSPIVTVLNGYTF,TGTGCCAGCAGCCCAATTGTGACAGTCCTGAATGGCTACACCTTC
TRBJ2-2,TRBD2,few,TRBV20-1,CSARPLSGRGNTGELFF,TGCAGTGCTAGACCACTTAGCGGGAGGGGTAACACCGGGGAGCTGTTTTTT
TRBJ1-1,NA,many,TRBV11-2,CASSLKLNTEAFF,TGTGCCAGCAGCTTAAAGTTGAACACTGAAGCTTTCTTT
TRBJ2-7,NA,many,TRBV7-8,CASSIVHPGPKFYLAYEQYF,TGTGCCAGCAGCATTGTTCATCCGGGACCAAAATTCTACTTAGCCTACGAGCAGTACTTC
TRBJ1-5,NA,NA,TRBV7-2,CASSIGAPLSNQPQHF,TGTGCCAGCAGCATAGGCGCGCCACTTAGCAATCAGCCCCAGCATTTT
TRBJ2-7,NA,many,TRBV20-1,CSALGAVYEQYF,TGCAGTGCTCTGGGGGCGGTCTACGAGCAGTACTTC
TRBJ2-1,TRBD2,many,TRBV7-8,CASSLEPPGTNLNEQFF,TGTGCCAGCAGCTTAGAACCGCCCGGGACTAACCTCAATGAGCAGTTCTTC
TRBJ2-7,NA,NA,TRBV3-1,CASSQDLLEQSSYEQYF,TGTGCCAGCAGCCAAGACCTCCTTGAGCAGAGCTCCTACGAGCAGTACTTC
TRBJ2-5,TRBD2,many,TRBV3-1,CASSQSSGEGETQYF,TGTGCCAGCAGCCAATCATCCGGGGAGGGAGAGACCCAGTACTTC
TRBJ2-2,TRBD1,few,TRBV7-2,CASSWDRFTGELFF,TGTGCCAGCAGCTGGGACAGATTCACCGGGGAGCTGTTTTTT
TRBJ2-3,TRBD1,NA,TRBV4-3,CASSLQQGDTQYF,TGCGCCAGCAGCCTACAACAGGGGGATACGCAGTATTTT
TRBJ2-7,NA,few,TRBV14,CASSQDTGIEQYF,TGTGCCAGCAGCCAAGATACGGGGATCGAGCAGTACTTC
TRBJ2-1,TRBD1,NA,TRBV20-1,CSAETGHKGYNEQFF,TGCAGTGCCGAGACAGGGCACAAAGGCTACAATGAGCAGTTCTTC
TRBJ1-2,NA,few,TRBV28,CASNLHRAYGYTF,TGTGCCAGCAACTTACACAGGGCCTATGGCTACACCTTC
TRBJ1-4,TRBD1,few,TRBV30,CAYTGTGGPWEDEKLFF,TGTGCCTACACCGGGACAGGGGGCCCCTGGGAAGACGAAAAACTGTTTTTT
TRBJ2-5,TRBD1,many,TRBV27,CASSLYGTGKETQYF,TGTGCCAGCAGTTTATACGGGACAGGGAAGGAGACCCAGTACTTC
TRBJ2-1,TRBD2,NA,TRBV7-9,CASSLSSGSSYNEQFF,TGTGCCAGCAGCTTATCTAGCGGGTCCTCCTACAATGAGCAGTTCTTC
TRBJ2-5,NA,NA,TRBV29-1,CSVEETQGIQETQYF,TGCAGCGTTGAAGAAACACAGGGCATCCAAGAGACCCAGTACTTC
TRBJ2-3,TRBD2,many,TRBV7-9,CASSFHTTSGSDTQYF,TGTGCCAGCAGCTTTCATACGACTAGCGGGAGCGATACGCAGTATTTT
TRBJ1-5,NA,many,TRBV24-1,CATSDGRGIAPQHF,TGTGCCACCAGTGATGGACGCGGGATAGCGCCCCAGCATTTT
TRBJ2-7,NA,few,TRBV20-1,CSARGTPTYEQYF,TGCAGTGCTAGGGGCACCCCGACCTACGAGCAGTACTTC
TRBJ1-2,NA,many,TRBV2,CASNWQAYGYTF,TGTGCCAGCAATTGGCAGGCTTATGGCTACACCTTC
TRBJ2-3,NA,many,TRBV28,CASSQSLGTQYF,TGTGCCAGCAGTCAATCACTCGGGACGCAGTATTTT
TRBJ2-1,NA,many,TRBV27,CASSLGEYYNEQFF,TGTGCCAGCAGTTTAGGCGAGTACTACAATGAGCAGTTCTTC
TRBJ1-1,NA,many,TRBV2,CASTQTLTLEAFF,TGTGCCAGCACCCAAACCCTGACCCTAGAAGCTTTCTTT
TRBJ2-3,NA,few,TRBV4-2,CASSQALDSGTDTQYF,TGTGCCAGCAGCCAAGCCCTGGACTCTGGCACAGATACGCAGTATTTT
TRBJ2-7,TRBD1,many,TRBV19,CASSIGTGYEQYF,TGTGCCAGTAGTATCGGGACAGGCTACGAGCAGTACTTC
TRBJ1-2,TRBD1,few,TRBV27,CASSLEPGGPSPYGYTF,TGTGCCAGCAGTCTCGAACCAGGGGGCCCGTCCCCTTATGGCTACACCTTC
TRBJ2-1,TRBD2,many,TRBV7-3,CASSIPTSGRTSEQFF,TGTGCCAGCAGCATCCCGACTAGCGGGAGGACGAGTGAGCAGTTCTTC
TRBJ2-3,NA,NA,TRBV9,CASSEGSSRLTSTDTQYF,TGTGCCAGCAGCGAAGGGAGTAGCCGACTCACTAGCACAGATACGCAGTATTTT
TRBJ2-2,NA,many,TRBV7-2,CASSLNPGFGELFF,TGTGCCAGCAGCTTAAACCCCGGGTTCGGGGAGCTGTTTTTT
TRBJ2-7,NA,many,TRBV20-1,CSARDTGLYEQYF,TGCAGTGCTAGGGATACAGGGCTGTACGAGCAGTACTTC
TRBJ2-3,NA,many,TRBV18,CASSPRTTDTQYF,TGTGCCAGCTCACCACGCACCACAGATACGCAGTATTTT